This T cell receptor beta chain was recorded in a study of radiation and T cells in renal cell carcinoma. As for treatment: treatment-naive control, cytoreductive nephrectomy. Treatment-naive patients without radiation supplied the control tumors at nephrectomy. This renal cell carcinoma was of the clear cell type. Study-wide results and caveats: In nephrectomy-only tumors, top 100 clonotypes averaged approximately 40%, versus 54% irradiated.

V was shortened by 0 bases and J by 10 bases, with 10 bases between the two germline ends. Per germline, CDR1 SGHNT and CDR2 YENEEA. The CDR3 contains 13 residues. Only in-frame clones appear in the TCRdb table, and some are missing; sequencing was by immunoSEQ multiplex PCR. The table has about 10,000 clones, roughly 60% seen once; the top ten hold around a tenth. About this clone itself: The antigen remains unidentified.

This chain connects TRBV11-3 to TRBJ2-1; weak D call: TRBD2 (5 bases). This specimen was tumor tissue, taken from a patient whose treatment was nephrectomy without radiotherapy. The receptor's source is a man in his forties or fifties with renal cell carcinoma. In DNA, the CDR3 is TGTGCCAGCAGCTTAGATTTTCGGGGAGAGCAGTTCTTC. Translation gives CASSLDFRGEQFF.